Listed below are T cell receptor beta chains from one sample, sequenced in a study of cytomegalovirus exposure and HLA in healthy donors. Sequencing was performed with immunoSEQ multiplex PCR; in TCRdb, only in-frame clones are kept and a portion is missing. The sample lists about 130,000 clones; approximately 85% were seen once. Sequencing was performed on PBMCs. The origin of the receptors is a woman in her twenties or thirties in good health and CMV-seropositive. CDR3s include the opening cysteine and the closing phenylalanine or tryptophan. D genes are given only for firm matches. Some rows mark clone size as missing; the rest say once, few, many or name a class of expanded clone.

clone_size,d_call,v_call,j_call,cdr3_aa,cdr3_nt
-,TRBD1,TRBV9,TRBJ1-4,CASSVGDRVEKLFF,TGTGCCAGCAGCGTAGGGGACAGGGTTGAAAAACTGTTTTTT
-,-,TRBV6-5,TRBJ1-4,CASRDGGPNEKLFF,TGTGCCAGCAGGGACGGCGGGCCTAATGAAAAACTGTTTTTT
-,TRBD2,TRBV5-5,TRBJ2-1,CASSRTSGSSYNEQFF,TGTGCCAGCAGCAGGACTAGCGGGAGCTCCTACAATGAGCAGTTCTTC
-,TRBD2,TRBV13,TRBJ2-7,CASSTTSESYEQYF,TGTGCCAGCAGCACGACTAGCGAATCCTACGAGCAGTACTTC
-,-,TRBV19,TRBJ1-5,CASNRDLPNQPQHF,TGTGCCAGTAACAGGGACCTTCCCAATCAGCCCCAGCATTTT
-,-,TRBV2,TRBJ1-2,CASRDRLRGGYTF,TGTGCCAGCAGGGACAGACTCCGGGGCGGCTACACCTTC
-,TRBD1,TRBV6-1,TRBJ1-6,CASSETGGNSPLHF,TGTGCCAGCAGTGAAACAGGGGGGAATTCACCCCTCCACTTT
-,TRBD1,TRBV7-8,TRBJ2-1,CASSGRRDREMNEQFF,TGTGCCAGCAGCGGACGCCGGGACAGGGAAATGAATGAGCAGTTCTTC
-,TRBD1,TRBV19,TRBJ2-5,CASSISLGTGYQETQYF,TGTGCCAGTAGTATATCACTCGGGACAGGGTACCAAGAGACCCAGTACTTC
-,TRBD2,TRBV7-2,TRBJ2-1,CASVDGGSLNEQFF,TGTGCCAGCGTGGACGGCGGGAGTTTAAATGAGCAGTTCTTC
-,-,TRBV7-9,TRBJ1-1,CASSFITEAFF,TGTGCCAGCAGCTTTATCACTGAAGCTTTCTTT
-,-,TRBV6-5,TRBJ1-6,CASRLSSYNSPLHF,TGTGCCAGCAGGTTATCCTCCTATAATTCACCCCTCCACTTT
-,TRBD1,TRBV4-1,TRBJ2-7,CASSQLDRTGQYF,TGCGCCAGCAGCCAATTGGACAGGACCGGGCAGTACTTC
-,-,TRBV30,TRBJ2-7,CAWSVDSREQYF,TGTGCCTGGAGTGTAGACTCTCGCGAGCAGTACTTC
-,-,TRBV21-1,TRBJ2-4,CASSKDIRGLKNIQYF,TGTGCCAGCAGCAAAGATATTAGGGGCCTAAAAAACATTCAGTACTTC
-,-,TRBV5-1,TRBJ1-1,CASSQPIPGGRSFF,TGCGCCAGCAGCCAACCGATACCTGGGGGGAGATCTTTCTTT
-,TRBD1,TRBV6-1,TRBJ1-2,CASSGYTGEGRGYTF,TGTGCCAGCAGTGGGTACACAGGGGAAGGTAGAGGCTACACCTTC
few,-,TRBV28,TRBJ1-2,CASSSLQGYGYTF,TGTGCCAGCAGTAGCCTGCAGGGCTATGGCTACACCTTC
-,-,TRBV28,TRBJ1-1,CASCSPVGRGTEAFF,TGTGCCAGCTGCTCACCGGTAGGGAGGGGAACTGAAGCTTTCTTT
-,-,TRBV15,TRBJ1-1,CATSRLQGGSTEAFF,TGTGCCACCAGCAGACTTCAGGGAGGGTCCACTGAAGCTTTCTTT
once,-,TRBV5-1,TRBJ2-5,CASNANQETQYF,TGCGCCAGCAACGCTAATCAAGAGACCCAGTACTTC
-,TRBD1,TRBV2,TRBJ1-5,CASRDSQSNQPQHF,TGTGCCAGCCGGGACAGTCAGAGCAATCAGCCCCAGCATTTT
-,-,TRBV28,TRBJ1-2,CASSLGVRDTGGYTF,TGTGCCAGCAGTTTAGGTGTACGGGACACCGGGGGCTACACCTTC
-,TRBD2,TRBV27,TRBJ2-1,CASSPGVGGGPVEQFF,TGTGCCAGCAGTCCTGGGGTTGGCGGGGGTCCGGTTGAGCAGTTCTTC
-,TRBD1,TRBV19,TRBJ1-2,CASSIETGGDYGYTF,TGTGCCAGTAGTATAGAAACAGGGGGCGACTATGGCTACACCTTC
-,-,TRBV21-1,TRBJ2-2,CASSKLEVASGELFF,TGTGCCAGCAGCAAACTAGAGGTAGCGAGTGGGGAGCTGTTTTTT
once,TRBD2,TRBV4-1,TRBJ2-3,CASSQSGVPPDTQYF,TGCGCCAGCAGCCAGAGCGGGGTTCCCCCAGATACGCAGTATTTT
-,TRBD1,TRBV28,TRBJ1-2,CASSLPGQGQPFGYTF,TGTGCCAGCAGCCTTCCCGGGCAGGGACAGCCTTTCGGCTACACCTTC
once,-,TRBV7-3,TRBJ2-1,CASSPAHPTWGGEKSSYNEQFF,TGTGCCAGCAGCCCCGCGCACCCAACCTGGGGCGGGGAAAAGAGCTCCTACAATGAGCAGTTCTTC
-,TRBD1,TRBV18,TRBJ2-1,CASSHGQGGNEQFF,TGTGCCAGCTCACACGGACAGGGTGGAAATGAGCAGTTCTTC
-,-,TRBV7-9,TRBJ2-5,CASSLAGAQETQYF,TGTGCCAGCAGCTTGGCAGGGGCCCAAGAGACCCAGTACTTC